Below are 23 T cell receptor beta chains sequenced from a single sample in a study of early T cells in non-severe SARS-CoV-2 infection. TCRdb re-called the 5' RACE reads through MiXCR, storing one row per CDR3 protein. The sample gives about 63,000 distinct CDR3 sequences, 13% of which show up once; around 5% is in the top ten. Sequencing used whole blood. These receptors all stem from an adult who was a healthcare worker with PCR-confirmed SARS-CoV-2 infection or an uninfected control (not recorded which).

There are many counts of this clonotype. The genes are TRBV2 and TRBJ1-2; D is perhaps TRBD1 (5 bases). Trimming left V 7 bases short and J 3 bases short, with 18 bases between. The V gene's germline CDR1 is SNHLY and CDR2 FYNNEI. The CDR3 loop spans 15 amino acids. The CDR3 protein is CASTPGVGRDYGYTF. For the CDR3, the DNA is TGTGCCAGCACCCCGGGGGTCGGCAGGGACTATGGCTACACCTTC.

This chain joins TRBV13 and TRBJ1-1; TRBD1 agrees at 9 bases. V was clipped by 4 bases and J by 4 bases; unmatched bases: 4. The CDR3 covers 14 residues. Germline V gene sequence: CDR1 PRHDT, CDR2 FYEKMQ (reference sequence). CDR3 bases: TGTGCCAGCAGCTCACAGGGGGCTGGCACTGAAGCTTTCTTT. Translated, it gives CASSSQGAGTEAFF. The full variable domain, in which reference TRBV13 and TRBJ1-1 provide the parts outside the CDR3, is AAGVIQSPRHLIKEKRETATLKCYPIPRHDTVYWYQQGPGQDPQFLISFYEKMQSDKGSIPDRFSAQQFSDYHSELNMSSLELGDSALYFCASSSQGAGTEAFFGQGTRLTVV.

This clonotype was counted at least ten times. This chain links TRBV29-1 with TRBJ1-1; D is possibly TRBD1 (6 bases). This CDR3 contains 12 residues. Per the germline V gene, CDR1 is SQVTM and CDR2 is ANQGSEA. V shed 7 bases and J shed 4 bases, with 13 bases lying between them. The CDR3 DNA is TGCAGCGGCACACAGGGTGGCACTGAAGCTTTCTTT. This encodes CSGTQGGTEAFF.

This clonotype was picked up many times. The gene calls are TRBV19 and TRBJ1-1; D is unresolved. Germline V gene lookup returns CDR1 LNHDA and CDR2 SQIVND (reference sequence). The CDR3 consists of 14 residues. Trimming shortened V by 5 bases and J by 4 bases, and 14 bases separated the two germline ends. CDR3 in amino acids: CASSPGPKGTEAFF. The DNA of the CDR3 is TGTGCCAGTAGTCCAGGACCTAAAGGCACTGAAGCTTTCTTT.

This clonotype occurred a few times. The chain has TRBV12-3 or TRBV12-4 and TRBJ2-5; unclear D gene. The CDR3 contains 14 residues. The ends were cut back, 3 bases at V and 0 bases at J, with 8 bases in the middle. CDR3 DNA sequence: TGTGCCAGCAGTTTGGTTGGCGACCAAGAGACCCAGTACTTC. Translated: CASSLVGDQETQYF.

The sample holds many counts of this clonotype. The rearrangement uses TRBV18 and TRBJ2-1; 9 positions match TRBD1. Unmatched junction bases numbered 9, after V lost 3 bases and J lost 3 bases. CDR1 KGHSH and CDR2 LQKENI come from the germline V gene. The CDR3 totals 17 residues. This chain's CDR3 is CASSPGQGRILYNEQFF. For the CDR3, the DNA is TGTGCCAGCTCACCGGGACAGGGCCGAATACTCTACAATGAGCAGTTCTTC.

The CDR3 here is CAISETGDSYEQYF. CDR3 nucleotide sequence: TGTGCCATCAGTGAGACAGGGGACTCCTACGAGCAGTACTTC. The chain couples TRBV10-3 to TRBJ2-7; TRBD1 matches at 7 bases. The V gene end was trimmed by 2 bases and the J gene end by 0 bases; junction bases not matched to a gene: 1. This CDR3 contains 14 residues. Germline CDR1 ENHRY, CDR2 SYGVKD.

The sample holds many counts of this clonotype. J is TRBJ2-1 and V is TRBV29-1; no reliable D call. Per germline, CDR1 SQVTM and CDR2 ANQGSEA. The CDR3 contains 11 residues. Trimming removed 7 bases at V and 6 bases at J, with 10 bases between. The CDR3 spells CSDRRGNEQFF. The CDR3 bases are TGCAGCGATCGACGCGGCAATGAGCAGTTCTTC.

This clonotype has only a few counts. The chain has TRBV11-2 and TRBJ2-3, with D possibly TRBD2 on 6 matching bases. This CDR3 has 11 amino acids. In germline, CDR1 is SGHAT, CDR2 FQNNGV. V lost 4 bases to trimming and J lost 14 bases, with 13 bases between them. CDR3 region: CASSYPRGLYF. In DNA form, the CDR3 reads TGTGCCAGCAGCTACCCTCGGGGGTTGTATTTT.

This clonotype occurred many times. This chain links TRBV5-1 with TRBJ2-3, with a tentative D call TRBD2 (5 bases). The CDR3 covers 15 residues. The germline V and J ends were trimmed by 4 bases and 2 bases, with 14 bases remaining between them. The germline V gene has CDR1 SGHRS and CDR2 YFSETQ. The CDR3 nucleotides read TGCGCCAGCAGCCACAGCAGCGGATTCACAGATACGCAGTATTTT. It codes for CASSHSSGFTDTQYF.

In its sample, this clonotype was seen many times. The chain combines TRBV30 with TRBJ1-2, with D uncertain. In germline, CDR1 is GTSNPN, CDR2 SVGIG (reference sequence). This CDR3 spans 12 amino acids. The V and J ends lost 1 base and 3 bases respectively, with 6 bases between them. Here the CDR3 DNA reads TGTGCCTGGAGTGGCCCTGACTATGGCTACACCTTC. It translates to CAWSGPDYGYTF.

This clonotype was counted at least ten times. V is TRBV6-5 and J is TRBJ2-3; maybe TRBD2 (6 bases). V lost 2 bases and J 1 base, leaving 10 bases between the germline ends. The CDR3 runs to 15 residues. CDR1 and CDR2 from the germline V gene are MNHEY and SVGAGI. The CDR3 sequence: CASSYEAGRTDTQYF. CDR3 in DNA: TGTGCCAGCAGTTACGAGGCGGGGCGCACAGATACGCAGTATTTT.

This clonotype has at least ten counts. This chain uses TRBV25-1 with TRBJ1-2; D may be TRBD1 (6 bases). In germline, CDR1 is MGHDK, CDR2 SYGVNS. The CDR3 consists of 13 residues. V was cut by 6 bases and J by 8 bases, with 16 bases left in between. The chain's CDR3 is CASRRGSGPGYTF. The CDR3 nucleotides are TGTGCCAGCAGGAGGGGGAGTGGCCCCGGCTACACCTTC.

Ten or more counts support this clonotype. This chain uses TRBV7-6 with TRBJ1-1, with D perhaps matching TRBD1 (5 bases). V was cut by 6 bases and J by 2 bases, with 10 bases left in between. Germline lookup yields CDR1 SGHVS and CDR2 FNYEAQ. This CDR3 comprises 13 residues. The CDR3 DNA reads TGTGCCAGCAGGAATACAGGTAACACTGAAGCTTTCTTT. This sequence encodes CASRNTGNTEAFF.

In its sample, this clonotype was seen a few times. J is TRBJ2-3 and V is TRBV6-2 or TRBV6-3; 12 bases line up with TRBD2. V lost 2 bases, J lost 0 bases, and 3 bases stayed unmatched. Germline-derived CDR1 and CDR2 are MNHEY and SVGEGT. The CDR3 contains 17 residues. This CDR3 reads CASSYRTSGVSTDTQYF. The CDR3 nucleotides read TGTGCCAGCAGTTACCGGACTAGCGGGGTTAGCACAGATACGCAGTATTTT.

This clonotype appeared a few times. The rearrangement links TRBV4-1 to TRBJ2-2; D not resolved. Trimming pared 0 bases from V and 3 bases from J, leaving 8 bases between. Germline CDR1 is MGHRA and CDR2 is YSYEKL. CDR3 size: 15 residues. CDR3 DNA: TGCGCCAGCAGCCAAGATCCTGGACACACCGGGGAGCTGTTTTTT. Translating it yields CASSQDPGHTGELFF.

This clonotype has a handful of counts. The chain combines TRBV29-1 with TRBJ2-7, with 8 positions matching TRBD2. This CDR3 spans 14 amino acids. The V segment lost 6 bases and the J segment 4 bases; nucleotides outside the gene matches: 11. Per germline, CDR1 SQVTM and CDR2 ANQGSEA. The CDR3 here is CSVPTGRGAYEQYF. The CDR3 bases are TGCAGCGTCCCCACCGGGCGGGGGGCGTACGAGCAGTACTTC.

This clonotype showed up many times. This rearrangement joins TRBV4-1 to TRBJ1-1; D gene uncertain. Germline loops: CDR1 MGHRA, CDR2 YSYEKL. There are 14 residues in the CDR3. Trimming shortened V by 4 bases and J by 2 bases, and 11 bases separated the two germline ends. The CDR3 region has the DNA TGCGCCAGCAGCCCCTCCGCAGCAAACACTGAAGCTTTCTTT. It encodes CASSPSAANTEAFF.

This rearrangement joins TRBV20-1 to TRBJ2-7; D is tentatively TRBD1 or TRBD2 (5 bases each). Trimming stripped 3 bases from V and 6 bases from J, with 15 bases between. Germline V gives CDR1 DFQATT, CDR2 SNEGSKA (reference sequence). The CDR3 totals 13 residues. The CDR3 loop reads CSARGALGREQYF. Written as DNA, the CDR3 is TGCAGTGCTAGGGGCGCCCTGGGACGCGAGCAGTACTTC.

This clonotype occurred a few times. The CDR3, as DNA: TGTGCCAACGGCGGGGGTGACACCGGGGAGCTGTTTTTT. Encoded protein: CANGGGDTGELFF. The gene calls are TRBV18 and TRBJ2-2, with 7 bases lining up with TRBD2. Germline CDR1 KGHSH, CDR2 LQKENI. The CDR3 is 13 residues long. V gave up 10 bases and J gave up 3 bases; unmatched junction bases: 5.

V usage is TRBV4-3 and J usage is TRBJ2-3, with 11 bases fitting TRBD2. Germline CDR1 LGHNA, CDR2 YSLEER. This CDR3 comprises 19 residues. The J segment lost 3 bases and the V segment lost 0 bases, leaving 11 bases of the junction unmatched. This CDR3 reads CASSQDVGRTSGFTDTQYF. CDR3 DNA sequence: TGCGCCAGCAGCCAAGATGTTGGCCGGACTAGCGGGTTTACAGATACGCAGTATTTT.

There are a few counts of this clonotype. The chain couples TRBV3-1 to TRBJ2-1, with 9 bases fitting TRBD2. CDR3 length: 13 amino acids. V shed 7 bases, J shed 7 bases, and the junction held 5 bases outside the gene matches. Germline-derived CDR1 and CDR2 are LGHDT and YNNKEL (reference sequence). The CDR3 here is CASKERGVNEQFF. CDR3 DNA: TGTGCCAGCAAAGAGCGGGGGGTTAATGAGCAGTTCTTC.

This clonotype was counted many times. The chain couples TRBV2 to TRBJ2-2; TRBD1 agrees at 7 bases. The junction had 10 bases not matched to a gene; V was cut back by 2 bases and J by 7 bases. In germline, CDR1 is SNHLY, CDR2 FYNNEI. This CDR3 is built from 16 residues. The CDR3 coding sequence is TGTGCCAGCAGTGAATCACCGACAGGGTCGGGCGGGGAGCTGTTTTTT. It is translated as CASSESPTGSGGELFF.